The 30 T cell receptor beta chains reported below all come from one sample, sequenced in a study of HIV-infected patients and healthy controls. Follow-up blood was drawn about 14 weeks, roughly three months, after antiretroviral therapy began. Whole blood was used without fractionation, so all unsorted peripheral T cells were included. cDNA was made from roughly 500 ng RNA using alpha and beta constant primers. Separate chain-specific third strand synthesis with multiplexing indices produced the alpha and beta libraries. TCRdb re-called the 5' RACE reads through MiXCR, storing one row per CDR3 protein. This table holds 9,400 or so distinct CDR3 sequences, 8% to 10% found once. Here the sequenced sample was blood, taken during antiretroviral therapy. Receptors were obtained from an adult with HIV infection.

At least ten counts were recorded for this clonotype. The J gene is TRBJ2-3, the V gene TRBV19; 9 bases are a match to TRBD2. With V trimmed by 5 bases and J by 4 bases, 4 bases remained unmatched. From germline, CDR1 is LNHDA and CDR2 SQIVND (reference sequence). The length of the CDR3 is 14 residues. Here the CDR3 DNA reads TGTGCCAGTAGTCCTATAGCGGGAGCAGATACGCAGTATTTT. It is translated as CASSPIAGADTQYF.

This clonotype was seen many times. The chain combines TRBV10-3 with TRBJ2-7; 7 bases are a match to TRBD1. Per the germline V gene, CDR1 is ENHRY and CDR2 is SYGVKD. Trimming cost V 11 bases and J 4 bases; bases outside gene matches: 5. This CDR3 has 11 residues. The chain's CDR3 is CAVTGKYEQYF. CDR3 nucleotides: TGTGCCGTGACAGGGAAATACGAGCAGTACTTC.

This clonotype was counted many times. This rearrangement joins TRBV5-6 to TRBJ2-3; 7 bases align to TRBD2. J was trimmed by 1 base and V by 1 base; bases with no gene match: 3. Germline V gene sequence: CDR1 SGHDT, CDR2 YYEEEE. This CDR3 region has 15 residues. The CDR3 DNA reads TGTGCCAGCAGCTTGCTAGCGGAAGGCACAGATACGCAGTATTTT. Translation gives CASSLLAEGTDTQYF.

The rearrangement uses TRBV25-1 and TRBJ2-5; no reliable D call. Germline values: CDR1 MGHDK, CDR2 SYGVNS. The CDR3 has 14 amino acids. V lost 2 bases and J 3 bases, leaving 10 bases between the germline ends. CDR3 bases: TGTGCCAGCAGTGAAGTCCGCGGTAAAGAGACCCAGTACTTC. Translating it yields CASSEVRGKETQYF.

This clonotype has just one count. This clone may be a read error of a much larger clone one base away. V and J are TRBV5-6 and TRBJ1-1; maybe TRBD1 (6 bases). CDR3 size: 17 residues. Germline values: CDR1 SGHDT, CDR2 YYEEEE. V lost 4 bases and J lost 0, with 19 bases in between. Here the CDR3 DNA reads TGTGCCAGCAGCCGCACCATTAAGGGACATATGAACACTGAAGCTTTCTTT. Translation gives CASSRTIKGHMNTEAFF.

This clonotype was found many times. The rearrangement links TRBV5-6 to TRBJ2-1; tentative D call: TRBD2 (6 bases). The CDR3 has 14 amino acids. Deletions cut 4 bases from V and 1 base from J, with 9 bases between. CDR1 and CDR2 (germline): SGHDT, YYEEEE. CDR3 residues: CASSPLASYNEQFF. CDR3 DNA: TGTGCCAGCAGCCCGCTAGCGTCCTACAATGAGCAGTTCTTC. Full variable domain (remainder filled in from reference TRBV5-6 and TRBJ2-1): DAGVTQSPTHLIKTRGQQVTLRCSPKSGHDTVSWYQQALGQGPQFIFQYYEEEERQRGNFPDRFSGHQFPNYSSELNVNALLLGDSALYLCASSPLASYNEQFFGPGTRLTVL.

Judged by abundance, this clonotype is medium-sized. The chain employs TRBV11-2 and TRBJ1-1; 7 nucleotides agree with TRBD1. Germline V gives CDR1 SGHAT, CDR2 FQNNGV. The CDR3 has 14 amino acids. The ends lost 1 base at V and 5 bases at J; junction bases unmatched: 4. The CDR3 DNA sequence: TGTGCCAGCAGCTTAGTAAGGGGGCGGACTGAAGCTTTCTTT. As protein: CASSLVRGRTEAFF.

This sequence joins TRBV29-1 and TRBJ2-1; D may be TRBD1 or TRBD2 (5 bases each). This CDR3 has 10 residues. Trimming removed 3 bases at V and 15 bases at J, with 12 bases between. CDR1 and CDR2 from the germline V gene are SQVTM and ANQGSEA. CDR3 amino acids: CSVEGDRRFF. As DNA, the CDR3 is TGCAGCGTTGAGGGGGACCGACGGTTCTTC.

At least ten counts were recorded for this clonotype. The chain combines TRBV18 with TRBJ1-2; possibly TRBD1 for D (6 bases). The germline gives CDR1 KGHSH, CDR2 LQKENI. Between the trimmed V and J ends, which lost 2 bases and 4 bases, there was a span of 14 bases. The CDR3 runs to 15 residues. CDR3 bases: TGTGCCAGCTCACCAAAAAGGACAGAAATCTATGGCTACACCTTC. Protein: CASSPKRTEIYGYTF.

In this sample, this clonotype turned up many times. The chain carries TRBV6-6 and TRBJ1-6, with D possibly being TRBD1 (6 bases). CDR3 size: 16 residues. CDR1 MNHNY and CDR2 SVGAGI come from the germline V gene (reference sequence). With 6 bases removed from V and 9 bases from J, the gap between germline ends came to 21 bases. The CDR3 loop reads CASSTPMTGSSSPLHF. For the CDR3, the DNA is TGTGCCAGCAGCACACCCATGACAGGTTCGAGTTCACCCCTCCACTTT.

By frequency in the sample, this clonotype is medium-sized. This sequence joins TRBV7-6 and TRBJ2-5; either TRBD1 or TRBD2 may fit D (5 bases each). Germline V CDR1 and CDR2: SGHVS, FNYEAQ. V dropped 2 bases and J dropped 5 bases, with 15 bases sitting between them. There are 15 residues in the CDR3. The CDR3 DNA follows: TGTGCCAGCAGCTTATCGCCGGGGACGGCGGAGACCCAGTACTTC. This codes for CASSLSPGTAETQYF.

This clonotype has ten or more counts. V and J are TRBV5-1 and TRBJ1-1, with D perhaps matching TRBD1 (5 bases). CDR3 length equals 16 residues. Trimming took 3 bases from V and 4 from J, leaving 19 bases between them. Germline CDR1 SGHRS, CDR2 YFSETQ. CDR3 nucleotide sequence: TGCGCCAGCAGCTACCGACGGGGGACGGACGTCACTGAAGCTTTCTTT. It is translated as CASSYRRGTDVTEAFF.

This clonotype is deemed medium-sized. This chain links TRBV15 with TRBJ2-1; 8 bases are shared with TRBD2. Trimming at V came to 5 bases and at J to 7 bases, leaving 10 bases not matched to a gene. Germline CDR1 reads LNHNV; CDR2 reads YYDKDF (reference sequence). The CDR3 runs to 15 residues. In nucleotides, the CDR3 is TGTGCCACCAGCGTAACAGCGGGAGTCGTTAATGAGCAGTTCTTC. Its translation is CATSVTAGVVNEQFF.

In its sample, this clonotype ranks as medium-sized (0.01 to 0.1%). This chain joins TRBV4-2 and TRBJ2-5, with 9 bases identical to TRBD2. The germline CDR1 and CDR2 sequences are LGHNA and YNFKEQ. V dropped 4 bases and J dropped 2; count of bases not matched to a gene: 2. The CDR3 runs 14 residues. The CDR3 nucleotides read TGTGCCAGCAGCCTAGCGGGGGAGCAAGAGACCCAGTACTTC. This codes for CASSLAGEQETQYF.

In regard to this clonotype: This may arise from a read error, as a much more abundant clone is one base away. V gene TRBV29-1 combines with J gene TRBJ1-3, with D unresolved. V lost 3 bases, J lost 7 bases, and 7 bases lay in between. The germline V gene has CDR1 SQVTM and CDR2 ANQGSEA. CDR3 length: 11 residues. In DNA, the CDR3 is TGCAGCGTTGACTGGTCGAACACCATATATTTT. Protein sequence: CSVDWSNTIYF.

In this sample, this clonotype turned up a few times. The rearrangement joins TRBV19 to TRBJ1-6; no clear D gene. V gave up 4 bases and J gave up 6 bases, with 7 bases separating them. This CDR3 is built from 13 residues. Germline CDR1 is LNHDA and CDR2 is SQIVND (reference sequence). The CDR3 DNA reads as TGTGCCAGTAGTACGTCACCTAATTCACCCCTCCACTTT. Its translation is CASSTSPNSPLHF.

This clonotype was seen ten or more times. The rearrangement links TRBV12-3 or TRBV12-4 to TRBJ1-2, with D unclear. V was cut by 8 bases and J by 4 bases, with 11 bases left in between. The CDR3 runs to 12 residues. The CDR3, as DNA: TGTGCCAGCGCAACGGAGGGCTATGGCTACACCTTC. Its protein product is CASATEGYGYTF.

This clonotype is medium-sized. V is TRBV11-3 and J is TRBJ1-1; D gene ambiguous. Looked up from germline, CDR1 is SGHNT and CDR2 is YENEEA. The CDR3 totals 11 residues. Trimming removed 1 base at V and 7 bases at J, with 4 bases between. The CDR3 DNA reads TGTGCCAGCAGCTTAGGCTATGAAGCTTTCTTT. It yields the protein CASSLGYEAFF.

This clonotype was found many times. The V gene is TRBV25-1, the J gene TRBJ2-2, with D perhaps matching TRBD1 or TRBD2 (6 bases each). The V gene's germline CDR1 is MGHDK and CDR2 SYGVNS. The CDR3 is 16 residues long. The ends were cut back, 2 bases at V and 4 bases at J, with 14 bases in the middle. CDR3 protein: CASSEPGGSPTGELFF. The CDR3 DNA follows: TGTGCCAGCAGTGAACCCGGGGGCAGCCCCACCGGGGAGCTGTTTTTT.

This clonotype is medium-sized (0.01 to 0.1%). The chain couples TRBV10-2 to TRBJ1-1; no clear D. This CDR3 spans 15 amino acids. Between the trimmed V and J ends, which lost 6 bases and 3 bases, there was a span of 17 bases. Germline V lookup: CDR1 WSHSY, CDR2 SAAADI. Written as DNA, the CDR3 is TGCGCCAGCAGGAGGACTAAATTTTGGGACACTGAAGCTTTCTTT. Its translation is CASRRTKFWDTEAFF.

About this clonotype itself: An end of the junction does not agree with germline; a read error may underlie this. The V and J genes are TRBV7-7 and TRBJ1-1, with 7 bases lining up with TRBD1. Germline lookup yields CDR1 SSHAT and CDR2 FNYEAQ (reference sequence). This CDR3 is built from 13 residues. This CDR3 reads CASSLKQGTEAFF. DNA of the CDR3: TGTGCTAGCAGCCTAAAACAGGGGACTGAAGCTTTCTTT.

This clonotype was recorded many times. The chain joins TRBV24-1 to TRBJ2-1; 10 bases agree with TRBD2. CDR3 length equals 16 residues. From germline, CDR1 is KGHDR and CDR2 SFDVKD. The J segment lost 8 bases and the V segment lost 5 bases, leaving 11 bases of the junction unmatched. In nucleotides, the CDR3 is TGTGCCACCAGTGCTCCTAGCGGGAGCCTAGTTGATGAGCAGTTCTTC. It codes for CATSAPSGSLVDEQFF.

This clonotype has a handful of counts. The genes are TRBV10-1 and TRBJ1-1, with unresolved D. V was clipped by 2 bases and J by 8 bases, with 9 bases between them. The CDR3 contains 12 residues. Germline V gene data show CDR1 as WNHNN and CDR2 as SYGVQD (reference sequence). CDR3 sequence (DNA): TGCGCCAGCAGTGAGGGACCCGGGGAAGCTTTCTTT. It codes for CASSEGPGEAFF.

This CDR3 reads CAISDRRGQGDTQYF. DNA of the CDR3: TGTGCCATCAGTGACCGCCGGGGGCAGGGAGATACGCAGTATTTT. This rearrangement joins TRBV10-3 to TRBJ2-3; D tentatively fits TRBD1 or TRBD2 (6 bases each). Germline V gene sequence: CDR1 ENHRY, CDR2 SYGVKD. V gave up 3 bases and J gave up 5 bases, with 15 bases separating them. This CDR3 has 15 amino acids.

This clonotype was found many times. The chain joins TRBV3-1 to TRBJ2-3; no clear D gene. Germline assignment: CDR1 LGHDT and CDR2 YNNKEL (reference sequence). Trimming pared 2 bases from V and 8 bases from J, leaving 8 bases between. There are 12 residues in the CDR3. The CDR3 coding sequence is TGTGCCAGCAGCCAATCTCGCGTTACGCAGTATTTT. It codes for CASSQSRVTQYF.

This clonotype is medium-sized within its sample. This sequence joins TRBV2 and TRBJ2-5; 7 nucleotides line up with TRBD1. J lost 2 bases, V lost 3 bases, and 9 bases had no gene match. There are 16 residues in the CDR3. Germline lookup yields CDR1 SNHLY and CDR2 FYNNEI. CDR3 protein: CASSDRTGRTQETQYF. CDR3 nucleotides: TGTGCCAGCAGTGACAGGACAGGACGTACACAAGAGACCCAGTACTTC.

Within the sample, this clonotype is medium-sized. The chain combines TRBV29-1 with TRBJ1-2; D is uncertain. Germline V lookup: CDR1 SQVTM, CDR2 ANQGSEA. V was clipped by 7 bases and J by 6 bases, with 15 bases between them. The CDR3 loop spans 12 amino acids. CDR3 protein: CSASRGHDGYTF. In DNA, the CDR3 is TGCAGCGCTAGTAGAGGGCACGATGGCTACACCTTC.

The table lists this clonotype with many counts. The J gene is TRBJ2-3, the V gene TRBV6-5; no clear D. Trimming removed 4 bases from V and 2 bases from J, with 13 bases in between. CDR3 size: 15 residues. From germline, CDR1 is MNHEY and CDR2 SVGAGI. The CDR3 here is CASSSAQTTTDTQYF. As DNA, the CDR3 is TGTGCCAGCAGTTCCGCTCAAACTACCACAGATACGCAGTATTTT.

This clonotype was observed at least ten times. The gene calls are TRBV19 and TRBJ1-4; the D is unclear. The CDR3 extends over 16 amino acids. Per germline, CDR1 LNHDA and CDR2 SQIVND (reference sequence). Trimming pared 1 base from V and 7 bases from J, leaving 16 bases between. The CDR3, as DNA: TGTGCCAGTAGTATAGGGACCTCCTCCAGGAGTGAAAAACTGTTTTTT. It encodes CASSIGTSSRSEKLFF.

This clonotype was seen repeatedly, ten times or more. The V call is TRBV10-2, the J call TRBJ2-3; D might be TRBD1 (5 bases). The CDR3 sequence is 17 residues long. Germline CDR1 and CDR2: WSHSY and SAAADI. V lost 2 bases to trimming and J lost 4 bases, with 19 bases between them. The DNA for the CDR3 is TGCGCCAGCAGTGAGGGGTTGACAGTCCCCCCTCCAGATACGCAGTATTTT. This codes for CASSEGLTVPPPDTQYF.